Shown below are 18 T cell receptor beta chains from a single sample sequenced in a study of CD8 T cells in Susac syndrome. Random-hexamer reverse transcription was applied to roughly 0.45 to 1 ug RNA. TCRdb recomputed calls from the immunoSEQ multiplex PCR reads with MiXCR, one row per CDR3 protein. The sample holds over 100,000 distinct CDR3 sequences; roughly 95% are singletons and the top ten take 0.12% to 0.15%. Specimen: CD4+ T cells from PBMCs. The receptors stem from a human donor with Susac syndrome.

The V call is TRBV5-1, the J call TRBJ2-1; 8 bases map to TRBD2. The CDR3 is 14 amino acids. V lost 0 bases to trimming and J lost 8 bases; unmatched junction nucleotides: 4. CDR1 is SGHRS and CDR2 is YFSETQ in the germline V gene. The chain's CDR3 is CASSLESGRHEQFF. CDR3 in DNA: TGCGCCAGCAGCTTGGAAAGCGGGAGACATGAGCAGTTCTTC.

This chain links TRBV5-1 with TRBJ2-5, with D perhaps TRBD1 or TRBD2 (5 bases each). The CDR3 spans 14 residues. V shed 4 bases and J shed 7 bases, with 17 bases lying between them. Germline V CDR1 and CDR2: SGHRS, YFSETQ. CDR3 sequence (DNA): TGCGCCAGCAGCGGAGCACAGGTCGAGGGGACCCAGTACTTC. Its translation: CASSGAQVEGTQYF.

The V and J genes are TRBV7-9 and TRBJ2-5, with D tentatively TRBD1 or TRBD2 (5 bases each). The V end was cut by 1 base, the J end by 4 bases, with 16 bases between. The CDR3 sequence is 16 residues long. Germline V gene lookup returns CDR1 SEHNR and CDR2 FQNEAQ (reference sequence). The CDR3 protein is CASSLESSLGAETQYF. In DNA, the CDR3 is TGTGCCAGCAGCTTAGAGTCGTCCCTCGGGGCAGAGACCCAGTACTTC.

The chain uses TRBV29-1 and TRBJ2-3; D not certain. The CDR3 contains 12 residues. Germline-derived CDR1 and CDR2 are SQVTM and ANQGSEA. Between the trimmed V and J ends, which lost 3 bases and 4 bases, there was a span of 8 bases. The CDR3 protein is CSVDSTADTQYF. As DNA, the CDR3 is TGCAGCGTTGACAGCACCGCAGATACGCAGTATTTT.

DNA of the CDR3: TGTGCCAGCAGCCAAGAAGGGATGGGACACAGCTCCTACGAGCAGTACTTC. It encodes CASSQEGMGHSSYEQYF. The gene calls are TRBV4-2 and TRBJ2-7; a weak D match, TRBD1 (6 bases). This CDR3 contains 17 residues. Germline V gene lookup returns CDR1 LGHNA and CDR2 YNFKEQ. V was clipped by 0 bases and J by 0 bases, with 15 bases between them.

The gene calls are TRBV20-1 and TRBJ2-1; D possibly uses TRBD1 or TRBD2 (6 bases each). Trimming took 4 bases from V and 0 from J, leaving 19 bases between them. Germline V gene data show CDR1 as DFQATT and CDR2 as SNEGSKA (reference sequence). The CDR3 runs 17 residues. The CDR3 reads CSAIGRTGAPSYNEQFF. CDR3 sequence (DNA): TGCAGTGCTATCGGGAGAACGGGGGCCCCCTCCTACAATGAGCAGTTCTTC.

This chain connects TRBV5-1 to TRBJ2-6; no clear D gene. The length of the CDR3 is 16 residues. Germline values: CDR1 SGHRS, CDR2 YFSETQ. The V gene lost 7 bases and the J gene lost 1 base, with 15 bases spanning the gap. Here the CDR3 reads CASRLLGGSGANVLTF. The CDR3 nucleotides are TGCGCCAGCCGGCTACTGGGTGGATCTGGGGCCAACGTCCTGACTTTC.

The rearrangement uses TRBV4-1 and TRBJ2-1; 10 bases match TRBD2. The germline V gene has CDR1 MGHRA and CDR2 YSYEKL. V was clipped by 2 bases and J by 6 bases; unmatched bases: 7. CDR3 length: 16 amino acids. CDR3 loop: CASSQTSSGSVNEQFF. The CDR3 DNA sequence: TGCGCCAGCAGCCAAACCTCTAGCGGGAGCGTCAATGAGCAGTTCTTC.

V is TRBV5-4 and J is TRBJ2-7, with 14 bases lining up with TRBD2. Per the germline V gene, CDR1 is SGHNT and CDR2 is YYREEE (reference sequence). V lost 4 bases to trimming and J lost 3 bases; unmatched junction nucleotides: 6. The CDR3 runs 16 residues. CDR3: CASSAPGLAGDYEQYF. The CDR3 coding sequence is TGTGCCAGCAGCGCTCCGGGACTAGCGGGAGACTACGAGCAGTACTTC.

The rearrangement joins TRBV15 to TRBJ1-2; D not resolved. In germline, CDR1 is LNHNV, CDR2 YYDKDF (reference sequence). Trimming shortened V by 1 base and J by 8 bases, and 8 bases separated the two germline ends. The CDR3 has 12 residues. Here the CDR3 reads CATSRGDGGYTF. The CDR3 bases are TGTGCCACCAGCAGAGGCGATGGCGGCTACACCTTC.

This clonotype was observed once. Compared with germline, one end of the junction differs, possibly owing to a read error. J is TRBJ1-2 and V is TRBV3-1; the D is unclear. The CDR3 covers 13 residues. The germline V gene has CDR1 LGHDT and CDR2 YNNKEL (reference sequence). The CDR3 here is CASSPQRSLPLHF. CDR3 in DNA: TGTGCCAGCAGCCCTCAGCGATCCCTGCCTTTACACTTC.

The rearrangement links TRBV28 to TRBJ1-5; D possibly corresponds to TRBD1 (6 bases). CDR3 length equals 15 residues. V shed 3 bases and J shed 3 bases, with 12 bases lying between them. CDR1 is MDHEN and CDR2 is SYDVKM in the germline V gene. The CDR3 coding sequence is TGTGCCAGCAGTTTGGGGGGCCCCTCCAATCAGCCCCAGCATTTT. It is translated as CASSLGGPSNQPQHF.

This clonotype was detected only a few times. The V and J genes are TRBV11-1 and TRBJ1-1; tentatively, D is TRBD1 (6 bases). V lost 3 bases and J 1 base, leaving 6 bases between the germline ends. Germline V gene sequence: CDR1 SGHAT, CDR2 FQDESV (reference sequence). The CDR3 runs 13 residues. CDR3 DNA: TGTGCCAGCAGCTTGACAGGGAACACTGAAGCTTTCTTT. Its translation is CASSLTGNTEAFF.

V usage is TRBV30 and J usage is TRBJ1-2, with D unclear. Germline lookup yields CDR1 GTSNPN and CDR2 SVGIG (reference sequence). The germline V and J ends were trimmed by 1 base and 4 bases, with 10 bases remaining between them. This CDR3 spans 13 amino acids. The CDR3 reads CAWSGNTIYGYTF. The CDR3 DNA follows: TGTGCCTGGAGTGGTAACACCATCTATGGCTACACCTTC.

The table lists this clonotype with a count of one. The chain employs TRBV5-1 and TRBJ2-1, with a weak D call TRBD1 (6 bases). Trimming cost V 4 bases and J 0 bases, with 11 bases left between them. The CDR3 totals 15 residues. Per germline, CDR1 SGHRS and CDR2 YFSETQ. The CDR3 sequence: CASSLGTPSYNEQFF. The CDR3 nucleotides read TGCGCCAGCAGCCTAGGGACACCCTCCTACAATGAGCAGTTCTTC.

The rearrangement links TRBV29-1 to TRBJ1-1; D is uncertain. The CDR3 has 13 residues. In germline, CDR1 is SQVTM, CDR2 ANQGSEA. Trimming took 2 bases from V and 1 from J, leaving 8 bases between them. As DNA, the CDR3 is TGCAGCGTTGAACGGCGACAGAACACTGAAGCTTTCTTT. It translates to CSVERRQNTEAFF.

V gene TRBV6-2 or TRBV6-3 combines with J gene TRBJ2-7, with D perhaps matching TRBD1 (6 bases). Germline assignment: CDR1 MNHEY and CDR2 SVGEGT. Trimming removed 7 bases from V and 3 bases from J, with 7 bases in between. This CDR3 has 11 residues. CDR3 amino acids: CASKTGYEQYF. CDR3 nucleotides: TGTGCCAGCAAGACAGGCTACGAGCAGTACTTC.

The genes are TRBV5-1 and TRBJ2-1; D is ambiguous. V was clipped by 1 base and J by 8 bases, with 7 bases between them. Germline V gene data show CDR1 as SGHRS and CDR2 as YFSETQ. This CDR3 is built from 12 residues. CDR3 sequence (DNA): TGCGCCAGCAGCTTGAGGACGGATGAGCAGTTCTTC. It codes for CASSLRTDEQFF.